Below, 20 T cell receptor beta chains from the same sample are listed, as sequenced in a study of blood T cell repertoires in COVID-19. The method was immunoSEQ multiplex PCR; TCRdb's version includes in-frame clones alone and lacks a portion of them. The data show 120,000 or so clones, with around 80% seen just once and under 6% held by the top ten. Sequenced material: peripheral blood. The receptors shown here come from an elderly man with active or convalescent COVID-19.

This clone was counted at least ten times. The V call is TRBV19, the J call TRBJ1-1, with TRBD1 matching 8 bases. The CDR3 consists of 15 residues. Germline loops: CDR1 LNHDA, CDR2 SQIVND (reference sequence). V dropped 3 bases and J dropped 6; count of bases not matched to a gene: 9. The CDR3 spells CASSIGAGGLPEAFF. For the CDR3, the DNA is TGTGCCAGTAGTATCGGGGCAGGGGGCTTGCCTGAAGCTTTCTTT. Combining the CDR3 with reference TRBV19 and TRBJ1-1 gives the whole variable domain DGGITQSPKYLFRKEGQNVTLSCEQNLNHDAMYWYRQDPGQGLRLIYYSQIVNDFQKGDIAEGYSVSREKKESFPLTVTSAQKNPTAFYLCASSIGAGGLPEAFFGQGTRLTVV.

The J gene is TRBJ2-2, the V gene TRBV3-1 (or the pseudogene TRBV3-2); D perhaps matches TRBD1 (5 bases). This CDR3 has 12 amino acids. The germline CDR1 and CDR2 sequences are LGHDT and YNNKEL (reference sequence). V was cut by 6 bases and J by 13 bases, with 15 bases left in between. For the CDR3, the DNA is TGTGCCAGCAGTCCCCTCGATCAGGGGCTGTTTTTT. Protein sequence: CASSPLDQGLFF.

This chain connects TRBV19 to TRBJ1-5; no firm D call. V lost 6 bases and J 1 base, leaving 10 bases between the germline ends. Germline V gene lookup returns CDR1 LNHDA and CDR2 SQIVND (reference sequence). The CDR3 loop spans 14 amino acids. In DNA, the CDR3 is TGTGCCAGTAGAGAGCACCTCAGCAATCAGCCCCAGCATTTT. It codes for CASREHLSNQPQHF. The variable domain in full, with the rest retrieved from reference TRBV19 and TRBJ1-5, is DGGITQSPKYLFRKEGQNVTLSCEQNLNHDAMYWYRQDPGQGLRLIYYSQIVNDFQKGDIAEGYSVSREKKESFPLTVTSAQKNPTAFYLCASREHLSNQPQHFGDGTRLSIL.

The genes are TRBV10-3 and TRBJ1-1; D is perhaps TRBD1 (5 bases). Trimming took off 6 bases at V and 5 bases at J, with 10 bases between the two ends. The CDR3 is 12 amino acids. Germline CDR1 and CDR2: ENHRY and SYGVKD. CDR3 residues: CAISPGGTEAFF. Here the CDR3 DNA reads TGTGCCATCAGCCCCGGGGGAACTGAAGCTTTCTTT.

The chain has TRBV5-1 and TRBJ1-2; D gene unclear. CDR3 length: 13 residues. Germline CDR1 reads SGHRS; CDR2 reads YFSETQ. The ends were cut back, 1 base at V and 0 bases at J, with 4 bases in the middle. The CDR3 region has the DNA TGCGCCAGCAGCTTGTCAGCTAACTATGGCTACACCTTC. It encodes CASSLSANYGYTF.

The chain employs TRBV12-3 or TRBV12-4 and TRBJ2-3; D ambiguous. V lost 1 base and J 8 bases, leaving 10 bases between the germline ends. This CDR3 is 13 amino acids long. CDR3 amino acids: CASSLGLEATQYF. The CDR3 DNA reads TGTGCCAGCAGTTTAGGTCTAGAGGCTACGCAGTATTTT.

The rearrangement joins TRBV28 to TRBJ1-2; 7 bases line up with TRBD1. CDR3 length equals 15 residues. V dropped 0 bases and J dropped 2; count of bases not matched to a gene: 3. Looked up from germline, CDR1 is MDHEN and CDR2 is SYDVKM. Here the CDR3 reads CASSLWGTVNYGYTF. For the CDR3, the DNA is TGTGCCAGCAGTTTATGGGGGACAGTCAACTATGGCTACACCTTC.

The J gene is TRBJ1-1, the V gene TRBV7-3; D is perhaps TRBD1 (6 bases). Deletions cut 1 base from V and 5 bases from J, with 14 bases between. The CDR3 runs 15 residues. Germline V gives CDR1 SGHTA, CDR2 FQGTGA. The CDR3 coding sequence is TGTGCCAGCAGCTTAAGAGGCAGGGGAGAAACTGAAGCTTTCTTT. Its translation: CASSLRGRGETEAFF.

This chain's CDR3 is CASGTGGTDTQYF. The CDR3, as DNA: TGTGCCAGCGGGACAGGAGGCACAGATACGCAGTATTTT. The chain links TRBV5-4 to TRBJ2-3; 8 bases agree with TRBD1. With V trimmed by 7 bases and J by 1 base, 2 bases remained unmatched. Germline CDR1 is SGHNT and CDR2 is YYREEE (reference sequence). CDR3 length: 13 residues.

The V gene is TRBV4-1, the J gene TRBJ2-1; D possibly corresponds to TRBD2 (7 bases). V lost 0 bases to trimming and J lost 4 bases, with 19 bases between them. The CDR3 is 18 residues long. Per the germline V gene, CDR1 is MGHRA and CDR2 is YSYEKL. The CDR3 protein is CASSQDFNGGAKYNEQFF. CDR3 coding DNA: TGCGCCAGCAGCCAAGATTTTAATGGGGGGGCCAAATACAATGAGCAGTTCTTC.

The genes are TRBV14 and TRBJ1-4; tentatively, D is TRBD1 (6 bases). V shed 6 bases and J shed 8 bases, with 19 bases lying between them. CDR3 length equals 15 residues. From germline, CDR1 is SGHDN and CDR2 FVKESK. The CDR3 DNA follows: TGTGCCAGCAGTTTTGGACAGAACCTGGGGGAAAAACTGTTTTTT. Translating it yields CASSFGQNLGEKLFF. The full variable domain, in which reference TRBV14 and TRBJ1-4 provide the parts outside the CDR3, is EAGVTQFPSHSVIEKGQTVTLRCDPISGHDNLYWYRRVMGKEIKFLLHFVKESKQDESGMPNNRFLAERTGGTYSTLKVQPAELEDSGVYFCASSFGQNLGEKLFFGSGTQLSVL.

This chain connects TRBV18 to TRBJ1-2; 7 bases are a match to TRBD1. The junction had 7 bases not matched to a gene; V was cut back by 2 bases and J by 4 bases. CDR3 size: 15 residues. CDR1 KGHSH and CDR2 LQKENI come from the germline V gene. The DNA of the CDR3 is TGTGCCAGCTCACCATCTAGCAACAGGGGCTATGGCTACACCTTC. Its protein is CASSPSSNRGYGYTF.

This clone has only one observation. CDR3 region: CASSQEVAQPQHF. In DNA, the CDR3 is TGCGCCAGCAGCCAAGAAGTAGCTCAGCCCCAGCATTTT. This chain links TRBV4-3 with TRBJ1-5; D not certain. V was shortened by 0 bases and J by 6 bases, with 6 bases between the two germline ends. This CDR3 contains 13 residues. The germline gives CDR1 LGHNA, CDR2 YSLEER.

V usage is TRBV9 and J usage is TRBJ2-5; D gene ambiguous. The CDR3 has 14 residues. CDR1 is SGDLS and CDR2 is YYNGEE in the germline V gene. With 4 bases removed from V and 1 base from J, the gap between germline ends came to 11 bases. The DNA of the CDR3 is TGTGCCAGCAGCTCAAAAGAGTTCCAAGAGACCCAGTACTTC. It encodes CASSSKEFQETQYF.

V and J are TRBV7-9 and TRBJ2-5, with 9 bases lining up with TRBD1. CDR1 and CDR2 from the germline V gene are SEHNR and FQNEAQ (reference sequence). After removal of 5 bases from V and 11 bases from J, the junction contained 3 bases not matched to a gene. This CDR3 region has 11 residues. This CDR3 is CASSTDRGQYF. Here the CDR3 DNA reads TGTGCCAGCAGCACCGACAGGGGGCAGTACTTC.

CDR3 amino acids: CASSLHLAGSSYNEQFF. CDR3 DNA sequence: TGCGCCAGCAGCTTGCACCTAGCGGGCAGCTCCTACAATGAGCAGTTCTTC. J is TRBJ2-1 and V is TRBV5-1, with 8 bases aligning to TRBD2. Germline CDR1 SGHRS, CDR2 YFSETQ. The CDR3 has 17 amino acids. V lost 1 base to trimming and J lost 0 bases; unmatched junction nucleotides: 6.

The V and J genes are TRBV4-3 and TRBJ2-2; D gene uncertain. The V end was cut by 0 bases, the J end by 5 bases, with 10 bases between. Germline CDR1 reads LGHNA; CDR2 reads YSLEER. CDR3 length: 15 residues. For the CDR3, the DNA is TGCGCCAGCAGCCAAGAAGGTGGCGGAACCGGGGAGCTGTTTTTT. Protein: CASSQEGGGTGELFF.

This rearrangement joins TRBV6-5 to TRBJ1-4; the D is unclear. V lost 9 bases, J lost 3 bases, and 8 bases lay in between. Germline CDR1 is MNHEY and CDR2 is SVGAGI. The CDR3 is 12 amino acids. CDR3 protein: CASHNPNEKLFF. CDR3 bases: TGTGCCAGTCACAACCCTAATGAAAAACTGTTTTTT.

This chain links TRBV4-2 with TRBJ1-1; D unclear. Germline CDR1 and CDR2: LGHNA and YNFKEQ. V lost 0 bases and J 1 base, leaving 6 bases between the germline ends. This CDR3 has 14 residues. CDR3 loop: CASSQDPQNTEAFF. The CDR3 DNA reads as TGTGCCAGCAGCCAAGATCCCCAGAACACTGAAGCTTTCTTT.

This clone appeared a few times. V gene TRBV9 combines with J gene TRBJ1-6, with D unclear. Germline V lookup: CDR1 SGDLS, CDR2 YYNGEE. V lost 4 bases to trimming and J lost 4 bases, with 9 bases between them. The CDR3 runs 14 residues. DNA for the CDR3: TGTGCCAGCAGCAAAGGAGAGTATAATTCACCCCTCCACTTT. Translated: CASSKGEYNSPLHF. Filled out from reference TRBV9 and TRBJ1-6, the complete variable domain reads DSGVTQTPKHLITATGQRVTLRCSPRSGDLSVYWYQQSLDQGLQFLIQYYNGEERAKGNILERFSAQQFPDLHSELNLSSLELGDSALYFCASSKGEYNSPLHFGNGTRLTVT.